The entry that follows covers one T cell receptor (beta chain) sequence. Its antigen is currently not known. This may arise from a read error, as a much more abundant clone is one base away. TCR beta VDJ combination and CDR3 sequence profiling used genomic DNA as the template. An Illumina HiSeq 2000 was used for TCR repertoire sequencing. The study's processing was this. Repertoires were assessed using TRBV/TRBJ rearrangement plots, CDR3 size and DJ length profiles, and Simpson's diversity index. Whichever DNA sequence was most abundant in the deep sequencing data was defined as the immunodominant clone. CDR3 amino acid sequences were checked for sharing across subjects and were also compared against the VDJdb database and published repertoires. TCRdb ran its own pipeline on the public reads, namely fastp trimming at Q25 and MiXCR clone calling, and kept in-frame beta chains. One record per CDR3 amino acid sequence lists the most common genes and DNA. These V and J calls are TCRdb output, not the study's own analysis. For this sample there are about 160,000 distinct CDR3 sequences; 40% to 50% appear just once. Together, the top ten hold more than 30% of the sample.

This sample is drawn from a study of CD8+CD57+ T cells in acquired aplastic anemia (dated by TCRdb to 2016 to 2019). The study in broad terms: Extracted DNA from sorted CD4+ and CD8+ cells averaged approximately 3 ug, ranging from about 0.17 to 30 ug. A CD8+CD57+ expansion meant a frequency higher than the mean frequency seen in healthy subjects. What the research found in general, with its limitations: Between patients and healthy controls, no significant difference in CD8+ Simpson's diversity was found (P=0.060). Although 25 to 30 CD8+ CDR3 sequences were shared by patients and controls, these sequences appeared highly expressed in patients and within the immunodominant clones of patients.

V loses 0 bases of germline sequence and J loses 6 bases, and the interval between the two ends is 15 bases. CDR1 SGDLS and CDR2 YYNGEE are derived from the germline V gene. Spanning cysteine to phenylalanine, the CDR3 consists of 15 amino acids. CDR3 DNA is the only sequence kept; it has 45 bases, read in frame from the first base. Expansion of CD8+CD57+ cells had been shown by flow cytometry in the patients chosen for sequencing. Every patient had a diagnosis of severe acquired aplastic anemia based on International Study of Aplastic Anemia and Agranulocytosis and Camitta criteria. Patients had received no therapy at the time of blood sampling. In this study, sorted CD4+ and CD8+ T cells from the blood of healthy subjects and of severe aplastic anemia patients had their TCR repertoires deep-sequenced. In the USA, patient enrollment took place under clinicaltrials.gov protocols 00001620, 01623167, 00001397, 00071045, 00081523 and 00961064. Ficoll-Paque density gradient centrifugation was used to isolate peripheral blood mononuclear cells. Before DNA extraction, CD4+ and CD8+ T cells were sorted by FACS or by magnetic beads.

This receptor was taken from a human donor with aplastic anemia. The chain is assembled from TRBV9 and TRBJ1-1; TRBD1 is a possible D gene, resting on 5 matching bases. The sample consisted of sorted CD4+, CD8+, or CD8+CD57+ T cells (not recorded which) from PBMCs. The sequence in DNA is TGTGCCAGCAGCGTAGTCAGGCAGGGTGCGGCTGAAGCTTTCTTT. It encodes CASSVVRQGAAEAFF.